The present T cell receptor (beta chain) was sequenced within a study of blood T cell repertoires in COVID-19 (dated by TCRdb to 2019 to 2021). At the level of the whole study: Samples from collaborators originated in the United States, Italy and Spain and spanned both the acute and convalescent phases of COVID-19. The prospective study material was composed of cDNA or gDNA derived from T cells, B-cell-depleted T cells, or PBMCs. The dataset comprised deeply sampled blood TCRbeta repertoires from subjects exposed to, actively infected with, or recovered from COVID-19. A freely available public database, intended as a resource for researchers studying the immune response to SARS-CoV-2, is where the repertoires were released. The samples were drawn from the first 160 participants of the ongoing ImmuneRACE study and from over a thousand subjects provided by 6 global collaborators. The sample metadata nearly always contained a de-identified subject ID, COVID-19 status, age in years and sex. Where HLA class I and class II types were available, the types were taken from metadata supplied by the sample provider, not from assay-based typing. The investigation overall reported the following: The quantity of clinical and demographic metadata differed by source and by participant and was supplied without curation.

As encoded in the germline V gene, CDR1 is SGHRS while CDR2 is YFSETQ. Its CDR3 holds 19 amino acids, cysteine through phenylalanine. Only CDR3 DNA remains: 57 bases, in frame from the first base. Notes on this clone: The antigen this receptor binds is unknown. Relative to the germline gene, one junction end is altered; a read error may explain this.

One collaborating source in Seattle enrolled patients while the patients were actively infected and followed the patients over time throughout the course of disease. Whole blood was collected in K2EDTA tubes by collaborating institutions according to the institutions' own protocols. Collaborator samples were shipped for TCRbeta analysis as frozen whole blood, isolated PBMCs, or DNA extracted from either sample type. TCRbeta CDR3 regions were amplified from genomic DNA using the immunoSEQ Assay, a bias-controlled multiplex PCR. The authors' analysis ran thus. Within the assay, amplification of reference gene primers was used to estimate how many nucleated cells each sample contained. To quantify the absolute abundance of each unique TCRbeta CDR3 rearrangement, sequence reads were collapsed and filtered. For each sample, productive Simpson clonality was calculated by taking the square root of Simpson's diversity index across productive rearrangements. Entries here come from immuneACCESS through TCRdb and include only in-frame sequences with V and J called. Some clones fail to appear in such tables; in the studies checked, an unresolved V gene covers under half of the shortfall, and the cause of the remainder is unknown. The D gene and trimming were derived from the DNA, and the V and J assignments and clone size from that table. This sample comprises roughly 300,000 clones, roughly nine tenths of them detected only once. About 2.2% of the sample goes to the ten largest clones.

Sequencing was carried out using peripheral blood. This TCR derives from a woman under 40 with COVID-19, enrolled during active disease. The sequence links TRBV5-1 to TRBJ2-1; 8 bases in the middle match TRBD2. This receptor carries the CDR3 CASSLEGAGLTSAYDEQFF. In nucleotides, the sequence is TGCGCCAGCAGCTTGGAAGGAGCCGGCCTGACTAGCGCCTACGATGAGCAGTTCTTC.